The 8 T cell receptor beta chains listed next were all sequenced from one sample in a study of blood T cell repertoires in COVID-19. Data came from immunoSEQ multiplex PCR; TCRdb stores just in-frame clones and leaves some out. This sample has 150,000 or so clones, with around 85% found just once. The material sequenced was peripheral blood. Source of these receptors: a woman of 80 years or more with acute or convalescent COVID-19.

V usage is TRBV9 and J usage is TRBJ1-1; 9 positions match TRBD1. The germline V gene has CDR1 SGDLS and CDR2 YYNGEE. The CDR3 loop spans 16 amino acids. The trim removed 4 bases at V and 0 bases at J, leaving 7 bases unmatched. This chain's CDR3 is CASSPTGGWLNTEAFF. CDR3 nucleotide sequence: TGTGCCAGCAGCCCAACAGGGGGCTGGTTGAACACTGAAGCTTTCTTT.

The chain recombines TRBV12-3 or TRBV12-4 with TRBJ1-1, with D possibly being TRBD1 (6 bases). V lost 6 bases to trimming and J lost 6 bases, with 14 bases between them. This CDR3 contains 13 residues. The CDR3 region is CASRLGHSSEAFF. In DNA, the CDR3 is TGTGCCAGCAGATTGGGACACAGCTCTGAAGCTTTCTTT.

The rearrangement joins TRBV5-1 to TRBJ2-7, with 7 bases matching TRBD1. The CDR3 consists of 14 residues. From germline, CDR1 is SGHRS and CDR2 YFSETQ. The V gene end was trimmed by 3 bases and the J gene end by 6 bases; junction bases not matched to a gene: 9. The CDR3 DNA reads as TGCGCCAGCAGCTGGACAGGAGATATGGCCGAGCAGTACTTC. This encodes CASSWTGDMAEQYF.

This chain uses TRBV11-2 with TRBJ1-2; D is undetermined. V was clipped by 2 bases and J by 3 bases, with 16 bases between them. Germline CDR1 reads SGHAT; CDR2 reads FQNNGV. This CDR3 contains 16 residues. CDR3 DNA: TGTGCCAGCAGCTTAACTTCGGGGTTGAGAGACTATGGCTACACCTTC. It translates to CASSLTSGLRDYGYTF.

The genes are TRBV4-3 and TRBJ1-2; a possible D gene is TRBD1 (6 bases). This CDR3 region has 13 residues. Trimming cost V 3 bases and J 7 bases, with 12 bases left between them. Germline assignment: CDR1 LGHNA and CDR2 YSLEER. CDR3 bases: TGCGCCAGCAGCCAGGGCCAAGGGGGTGGCTACACCTTC. Encoded protein: CASSQGQGGGYTF.

The CDR3 loop reads CASSLGDYGYTF. The DNA of the CDR3 is TGCGCCAGCAGCTTGGGAGACTATGGCTACACCTTC. This rearrangement joins TRBV5-1 to TRBJ1-2; D is undetermined. Looked up from germline, CDR1 is SGHRS and CDR2 is YFSETQ. V lost 0 bases to trimming and J lost 3 bases, with 3 bases between them. The CDR3 is 12 amino acids.

The V call is TRBV5-6, the J call TRBJ2-4, with a possible D match to TRBD2 (5 bases). Germline V CDR1 and CDR2: SGHDT, YYEEEE. V was pared by 0 bases and J by 13 bases, with 23 bases between. This CDR3 region has 16 residues. The CDR3 bases are TGTGCCAGCAGCTTGGATGGTAGAGGGCCGGCGAGTTTCCAGTACTTC. This encodes CASSLDGRGPASFQYF.

CDR3: CASSSDRLDQPQHF. For the CDR3, the DNA is TGTGCCAGCAGCTCGGACAGGCTGGATCAGCCCCAGCATTTT. The chain is built from TRBV7-2 and TRBJ1-5, with 7 bases aligning to TRBD1. CDR1 SGHTA and CDR2 FQGNSA come from the germline V gene. The length of the CDR3 is 14 residues. V dropped 4 bases and J dropped 5; count of bases not matched to a gene: 5.